This T cell receptor beta chain was obtained from a study of blood T cell repertoires in COVID-19. Recruits, aged about 18 to 89 years, lived in 25 or so US areas. Assay used: immunoSEQ multiplex PCR; TCRdb lists only in-frame clones, some missing. The sample yields 270,000 or so clones, 91% seen once. V lost 3 bases, J lost 3 bases, and 12 bases lay in between. The CDR3 totals 15 residues. Germline lookup yields CDR1 MDHEN and CDR2 SYDVKM. The chain uses TRBV28 and TRBJ2-1; unclear D gene. Sequencing input: PBMCs or T cells enriched from blood (not recorded which). This TCR was recovered from a man aged 35 to 55 who had been exposed to COVID-19. The CDR3 region is CASSFLPPGYNEQFF. CDR3 bases: TGTGCCAGCAGTTTCCTTCCTCCGGGCTACAATGAGCAGTTCTTC.